This TCR beta chain came from a study of sequential checkpoint blockade in melanoma. The overall study: First-line arms were nivolumab then ipilimumab, or the reverse, randomized 1:1. After both sequences, patients received maintenance nivolumab.

This clone was recorded once. Stated treatment: randomized to nivolumab then ipilimumab (arm A) or the reverse (arm B). Patients had received no earlier DNA-damaging chemotherapy. From thawed PBMCs, live CD3+CD8+ cells negative for CD19 and CD56 were sorted. The data were produced by immunoSEQ multiplex PCR, yet TCRdb's version contains in-frame clones alone and is incomplete. The sample consists of 12,000 or so clones, over 75% of them appearing once. The CDR3 runs to 13 residues. Trimming cost V 0 bases and J 8 bases, with 9 bases left between them. Germline V lookup: CDR1 MRHNA, CDR2 SNTAGT. The chain is built from TRBV6-4 and TRBJ2-3; no clear D gene. This clonotype was sampled from a human donor with melanoma. Sequenced material: CD8+ T cells sorted from blood (inferred from file names), taken from a patient given nivolumab and ipilimumab in sequence. As DNA, the CDR3 is TGTGCCAGCAGTGACTCGGAGTCTGGTACGCAGTATTTT. Translation: CASSDSESGTQYF.